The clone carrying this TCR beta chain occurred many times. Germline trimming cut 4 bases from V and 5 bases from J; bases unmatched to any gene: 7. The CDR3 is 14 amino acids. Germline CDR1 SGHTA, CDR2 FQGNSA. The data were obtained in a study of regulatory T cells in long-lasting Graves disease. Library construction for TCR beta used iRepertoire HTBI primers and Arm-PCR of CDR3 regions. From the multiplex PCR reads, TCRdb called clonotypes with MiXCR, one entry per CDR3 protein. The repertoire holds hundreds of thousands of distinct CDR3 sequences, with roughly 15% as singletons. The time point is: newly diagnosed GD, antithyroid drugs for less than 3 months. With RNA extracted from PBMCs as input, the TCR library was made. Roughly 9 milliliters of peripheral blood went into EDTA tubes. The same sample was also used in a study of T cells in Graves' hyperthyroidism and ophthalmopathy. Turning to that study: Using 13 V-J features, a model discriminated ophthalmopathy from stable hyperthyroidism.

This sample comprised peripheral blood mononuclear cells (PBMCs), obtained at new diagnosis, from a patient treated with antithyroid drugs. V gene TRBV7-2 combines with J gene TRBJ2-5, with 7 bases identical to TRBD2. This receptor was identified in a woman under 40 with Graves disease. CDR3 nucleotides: TGTGCCAGCAGCTCGGGGGGTGGTCGGGAGACCCAGTACTTC. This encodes CASSSGGGRETQYF.